The T cell receptor (beta chain) described here comes from a study of T cell repertoires in cytomegalovirus infection. Study information: A matching HLA type, together with CMV infection, was signaled by public TCR beta signatures. Findings and caveats of the study: Identification of carriers of CMV plus the relevant HLA was performed using cumulative public TCR beta family frequency. Predominance within the ex vivo response was attributable to HLA-C-restricted CMV-specific TCR beta clonotypes.

The sample holds many counts of this clonotype. Its specificity is unknown. TCRdb independently ran MiXCR on the reads; one entry per CDR3 protein. The top ten clones hold about 24% of a sample with 450,000 to 550,000 distinct CDR3 sequences, about 17% of them seen once. CDR1 and CDR2 (germline): MNHNS, SASEGT. The germline V and J ends were trimmed by 3 bases and 2 bases, with 14 bases remaining between them. The CDR3 extends over 15 amino acids. The chain links TRBV6-1 to TRBJ2-7, with TRBD1 as a possible D gene (6 bases). This clonotype was obtained from a human donor in good health (CMV status not recorded). Some clones in this sample may be carry-over from other donors' samples. Material: CD8+ T cells from PBMCs. The CDR3 protein is CASSEHRDIPYEQYF. CDR3 DNA: TGTGCCAGCAGTGAGCACCGGGACATACCCTACGAGCAGTACTTC.